Below, one T cell receptor (beta chain) is given with its context. This sample is part of a study of CD8 T cells in Susac syndrome. An input of about 0.5 to 1 ug of RNA was subjected to reverse transcription using random hexamers. The immunoSEQ assay covered 54 Vbeta and 13 Jbeta segments for CDR3. In TCRdb, the immunoSEQ multiplex PCR reads were re-called with MiXCR into one record per CDR3 protein. The sample lists 100,000 to 150,000 distinct CDR3 sequences, roughly 96% occurring once. CD8+ and CD4+ T cells from blood underwent TCR beta sequencing, which was carried out in a high-throughput format. TEMRA cells were enriched by FACS, while CD8+ and CD4+ T cells were obtained through a negative isolation that was performed magnetically. This TCR came from a human donor in good health. The source material was CD4+ T cells from PBMCs.

As DNA, the CDR3 is TGTGCCAGCAGCTTGTCGGGGCTCAATCAGCCCCAGCATTTT. Translated: CASSLSGLNQPQHF. V is TRBV7-9 and J is TRBJ1-5; TRBD1 is a possible D gene (5 bases). CDR1 and CDR2 (germline): SEHNR, FQNEAQ (reference sequence). CDR3 length: 14 amino acids. The ends were cut back, 3 bases at V and 3 bases at J, with 9 bases in the middle.